The 2 T cell receptor beta chains given below trace back to one sample, sequenced in a study of cytomegalovirus exposure and HLA in healthy donors. Vbeta (60) and Jbeta (13) primers were used in the PCR. TCRdb's table, derived via immunoSEQ multiplex PCR, lists solely in-frame clones and lacks some. This sample carries more than 100,000 clones, about 82% of them seen once, and the ten largest clones take around 1.8%. The source material was PBMCs. The receptor source for this set is a female donor in good health and CMV-seropositive.

This clone was detected a few times. The chain couples TRBV14 to TRBJ2-7; D is possibly TRBD2 (5 bases). CDR3 length: 14 residues. Germline loops: CDR1 SGHDN, CDR2 FVKESK. Trimming left V 0 bases short and J 6 bases short, with 12 bases between. Written as DNA, the CDR3 is TGTGCCAGCAGCCAAGATATAAGAGGGAGCGAGCAGTACTTC. Amino acids: CASSQDIRGSEQYF.

The chain couples TRBV23-1 to TRBJ1-3; D not certain. TRBV23-1 is assigned to the ORF class and has an uncertain function. This CDR3 comprises 15 residues. Deletions cut 4 bases from V and 0 bases from J, with 10 bases between. CDR3 sequence reads: CASSRWSISGNTIYF. CDR3 DNA sequence: TGCGCCAGCAGTCGTTGGAGTATCTCTGGAAACACCATATATTTT.